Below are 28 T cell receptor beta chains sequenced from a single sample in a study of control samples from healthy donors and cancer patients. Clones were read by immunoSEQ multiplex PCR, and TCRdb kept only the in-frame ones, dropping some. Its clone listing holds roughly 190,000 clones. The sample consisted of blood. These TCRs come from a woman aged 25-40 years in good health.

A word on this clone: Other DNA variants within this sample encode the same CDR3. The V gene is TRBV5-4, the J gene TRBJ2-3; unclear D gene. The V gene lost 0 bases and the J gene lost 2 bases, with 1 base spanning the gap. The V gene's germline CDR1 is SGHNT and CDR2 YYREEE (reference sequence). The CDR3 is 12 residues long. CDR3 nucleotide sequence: TGTGCCAGCAGCTTGGACACAGATACGCAGTATTTT. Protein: CASSLDTDTQYF.

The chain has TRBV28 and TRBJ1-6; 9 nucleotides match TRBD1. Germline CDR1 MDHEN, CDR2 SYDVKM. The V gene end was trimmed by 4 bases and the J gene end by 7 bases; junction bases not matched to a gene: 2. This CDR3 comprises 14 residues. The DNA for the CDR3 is TGTGCCAGCAGTTGGGACAGGGAAAATTCACCCCTCCACTTT. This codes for CASSWDRENSPLHF.

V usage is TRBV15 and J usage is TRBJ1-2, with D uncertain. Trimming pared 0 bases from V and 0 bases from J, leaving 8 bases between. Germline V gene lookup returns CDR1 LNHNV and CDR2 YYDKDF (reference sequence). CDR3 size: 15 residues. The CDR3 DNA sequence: TGTGCCACCAGCAGAGACAGGAGCACTAACTATGGCTACACCTTC. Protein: CATSRDRSTNYGYTF.

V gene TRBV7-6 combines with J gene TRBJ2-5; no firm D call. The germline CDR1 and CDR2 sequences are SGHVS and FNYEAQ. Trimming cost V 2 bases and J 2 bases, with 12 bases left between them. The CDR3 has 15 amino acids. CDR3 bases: TGTGCCAGCAGCTTACTTGGCCTCACTCAAGAGACCCAGTACTTC. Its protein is CASSLLGLTQETQYF.

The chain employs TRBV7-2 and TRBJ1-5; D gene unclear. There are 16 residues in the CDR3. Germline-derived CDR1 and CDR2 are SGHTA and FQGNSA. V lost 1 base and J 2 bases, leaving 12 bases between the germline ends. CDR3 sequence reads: CASSLEGRRGNQPQHF. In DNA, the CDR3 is TGTGCCAGCAGCTTAGAGGGCAGAAGGGGCAATCAGCCCCAGCATTTT.

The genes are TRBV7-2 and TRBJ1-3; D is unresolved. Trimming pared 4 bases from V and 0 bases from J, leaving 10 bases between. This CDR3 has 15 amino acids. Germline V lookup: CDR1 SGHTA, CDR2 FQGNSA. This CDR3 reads CASSSAGISGNTIYF. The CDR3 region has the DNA TGTGCCAGCAGCTCAGCAGGCATCTCTGGAAACACCATATATTTT.

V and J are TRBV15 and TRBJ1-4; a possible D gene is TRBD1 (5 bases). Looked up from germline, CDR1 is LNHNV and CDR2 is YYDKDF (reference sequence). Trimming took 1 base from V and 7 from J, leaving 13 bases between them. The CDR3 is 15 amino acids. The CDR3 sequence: CATSRAGGGVEKLFF. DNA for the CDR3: TGTGCCACCAGCAGAGCGGGGGGAGGGGTTGAAAAACTGTTTTTT.

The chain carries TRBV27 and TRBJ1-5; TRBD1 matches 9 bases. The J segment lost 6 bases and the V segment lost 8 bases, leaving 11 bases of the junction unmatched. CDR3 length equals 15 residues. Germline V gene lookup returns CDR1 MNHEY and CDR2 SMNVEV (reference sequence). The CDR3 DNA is TGTGCCAGCGGGCTCGGGACAGGGTCTACTCAGCCCCAGCATTTT. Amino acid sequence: CASGLGTGSTQPQHF.

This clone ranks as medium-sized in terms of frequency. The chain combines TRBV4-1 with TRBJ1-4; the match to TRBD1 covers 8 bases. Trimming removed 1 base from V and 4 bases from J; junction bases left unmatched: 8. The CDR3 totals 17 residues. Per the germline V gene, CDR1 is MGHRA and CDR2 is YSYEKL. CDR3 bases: TGCGCCAGCAGCCAAGGACTTCGACAGGGGCGTAATGAAAAACTGTTTTTT. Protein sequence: CASSQGLRQGRNEKLFF.

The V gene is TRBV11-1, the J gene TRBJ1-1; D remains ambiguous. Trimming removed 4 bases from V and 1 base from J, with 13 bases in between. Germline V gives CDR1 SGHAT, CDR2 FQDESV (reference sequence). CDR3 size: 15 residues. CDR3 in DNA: TGTGCCAGCAGCTCGAAAGGAGTTCGGAACACTGAAGCTTTCTTT. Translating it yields CASSSKGVRNTEAFF. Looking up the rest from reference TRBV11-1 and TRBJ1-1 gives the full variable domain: EAEVAQSPRYKITEKSQAVAFWCDPISGHATLYWYRQILGQGPELLVQFQDESVVDDSQLPKDRFSAERLKGVDSTLKIQPAELGDSAMYLCASSSKGVRNTEAFFGQGTRLTVV.

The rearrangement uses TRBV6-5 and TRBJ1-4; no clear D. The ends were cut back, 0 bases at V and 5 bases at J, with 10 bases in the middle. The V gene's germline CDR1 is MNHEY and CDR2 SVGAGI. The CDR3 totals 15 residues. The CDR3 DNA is TGTGCCAGCAGTTACTCGCTGGCTCCGAATGAAAAACTGTTTTTT. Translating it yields CASSYSLAPNEKLFF.

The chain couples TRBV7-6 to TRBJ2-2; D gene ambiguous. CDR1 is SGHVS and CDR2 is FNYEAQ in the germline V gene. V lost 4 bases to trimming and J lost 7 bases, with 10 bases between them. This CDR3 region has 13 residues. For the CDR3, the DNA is TGTGCCAGCAGCTGGGTTGATGGCGGGGAGCTGTTTTTT. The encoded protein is CASSWVDGGELFF.

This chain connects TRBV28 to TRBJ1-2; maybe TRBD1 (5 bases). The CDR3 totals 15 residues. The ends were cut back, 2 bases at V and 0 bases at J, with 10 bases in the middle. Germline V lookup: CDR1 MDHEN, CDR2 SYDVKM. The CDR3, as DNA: TGTGCCAGCAGTTTAGGGGACGTAACTAACTATGGCTACACCTTC. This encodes CASSLGDVTNYGYTF.

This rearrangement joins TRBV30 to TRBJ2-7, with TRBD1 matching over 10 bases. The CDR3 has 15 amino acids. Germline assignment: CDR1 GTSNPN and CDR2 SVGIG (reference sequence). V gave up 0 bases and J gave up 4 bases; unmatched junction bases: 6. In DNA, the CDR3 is TGTGCCTGGAGTGTTTGGACAGGGGGTAGGTACGAGCAGTACTTC. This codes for CAWSVWTGGRYEQYF.

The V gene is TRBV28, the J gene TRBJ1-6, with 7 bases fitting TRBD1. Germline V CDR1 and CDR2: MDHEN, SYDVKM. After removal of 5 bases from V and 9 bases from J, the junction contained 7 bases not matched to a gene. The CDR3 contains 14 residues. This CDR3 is CASSPQGYFSPLHF. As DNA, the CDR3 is TGTGCCAGCAGTCCACAGGGGTATTTTTCACCCCTCCACTTT.

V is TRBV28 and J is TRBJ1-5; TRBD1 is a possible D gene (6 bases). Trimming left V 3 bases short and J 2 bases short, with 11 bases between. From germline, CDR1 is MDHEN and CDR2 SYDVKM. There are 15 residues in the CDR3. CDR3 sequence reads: CASSLDSGGNQPQHF. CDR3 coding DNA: TGTGCCAGCAGTTTGGACTCAGGGGGCAATCAGCCCCAGCATTTT.

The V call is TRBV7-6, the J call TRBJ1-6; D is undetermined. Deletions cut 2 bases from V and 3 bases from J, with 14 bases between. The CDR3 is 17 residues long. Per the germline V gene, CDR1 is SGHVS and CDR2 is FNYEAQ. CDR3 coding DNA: TGTGCCAGCAGCTTACTTTCCAGCCGCGTCTATAATTCACCCCTCCACTTT. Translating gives CASSLLSSRVYNSPLHF. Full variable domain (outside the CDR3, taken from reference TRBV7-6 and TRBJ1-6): GAGVSQSPRYKVTKRGQDVALRCDPISGHVSLYWYRQALGQGPEFLTYFNYEAQQDKSGLPNDRFSAERPEGSISTLTIQRTEQRDSAMYRCASSLLSSRVYNSPLHFGNGTRLTVT.

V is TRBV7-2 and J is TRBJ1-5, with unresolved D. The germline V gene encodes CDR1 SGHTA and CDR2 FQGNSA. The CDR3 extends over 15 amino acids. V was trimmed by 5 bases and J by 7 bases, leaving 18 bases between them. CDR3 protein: CASSPERRTGQPQHF. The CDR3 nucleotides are TGTGCCAGCAGCCCCGAGCGGAGGACTGGGCAGCCCCAGCATTTT.

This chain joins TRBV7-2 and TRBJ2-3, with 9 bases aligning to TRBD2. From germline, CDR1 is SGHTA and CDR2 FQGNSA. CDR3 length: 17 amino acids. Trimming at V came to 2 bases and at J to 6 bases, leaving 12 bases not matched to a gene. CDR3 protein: CASSLSGGGGAQDTQYF. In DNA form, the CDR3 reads TGTGCCAGCAGCTTATCTGGCGGCGGGGGGGCGCAGGATACGCAGTATTTT.

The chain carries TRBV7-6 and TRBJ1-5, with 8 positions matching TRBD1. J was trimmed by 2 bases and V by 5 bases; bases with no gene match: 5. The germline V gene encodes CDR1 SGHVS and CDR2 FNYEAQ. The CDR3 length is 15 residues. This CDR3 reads CASSIGQGGNQPQHF. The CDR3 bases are TGTGCCAGCAGCATCGGACAGGGCGGCAATCAGCCCCAGCATTTT. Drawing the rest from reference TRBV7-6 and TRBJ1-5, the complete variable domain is GAGVSQSPRYKVTKRGQDVALRCDPISGHVSLYWYRQALGQGPEFLTYFNYEAQQDKSGLPNDRFSAERPEGSISTLTIQRTEQRDSAMYRCASSIGQGGNQPQHFGDGTRLSIL.

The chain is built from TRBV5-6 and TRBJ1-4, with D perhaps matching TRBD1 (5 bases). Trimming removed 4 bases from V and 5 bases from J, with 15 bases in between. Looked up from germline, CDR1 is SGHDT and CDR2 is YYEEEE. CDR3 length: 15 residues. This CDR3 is CASSAGDGKNEKLFF. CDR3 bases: TGTGCCAGCAGCGCCGGGGACGGGAAGAATGAAAAACTGTTTTTT.

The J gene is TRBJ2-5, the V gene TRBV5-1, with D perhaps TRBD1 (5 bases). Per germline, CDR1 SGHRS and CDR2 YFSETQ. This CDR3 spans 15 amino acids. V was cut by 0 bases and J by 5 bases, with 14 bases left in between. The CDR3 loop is CASSLAIGVRETQYF. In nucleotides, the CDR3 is TGCGCCAGCAGCTTGGCAATAGGGGTTCGGGAGACCCAGTACTTC.

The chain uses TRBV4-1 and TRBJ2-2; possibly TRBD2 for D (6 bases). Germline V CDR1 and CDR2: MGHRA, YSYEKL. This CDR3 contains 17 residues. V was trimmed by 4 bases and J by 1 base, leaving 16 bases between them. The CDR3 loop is CASSLKPGGRNTGELFF. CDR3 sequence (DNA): TGCGCCAGCAGCCTTAAACCCGGGGGTAGGAACACCGGGGAGCTGTTTTTT.

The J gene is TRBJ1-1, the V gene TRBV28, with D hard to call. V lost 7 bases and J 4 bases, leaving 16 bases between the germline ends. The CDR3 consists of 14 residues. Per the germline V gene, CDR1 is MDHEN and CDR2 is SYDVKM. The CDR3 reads CASKFIGVSTEAFF. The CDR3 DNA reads TGTGCCAGCAAGTTTATTGGGGTCAGCACTGAAGCTTTCTTT.

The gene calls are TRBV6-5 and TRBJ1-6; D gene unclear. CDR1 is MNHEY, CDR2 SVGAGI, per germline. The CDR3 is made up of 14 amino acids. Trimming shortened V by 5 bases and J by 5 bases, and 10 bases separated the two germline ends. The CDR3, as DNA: TGTGCCAGCAGTACCGGGCCTCATAATTCACCCCTCCACTTT. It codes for CASSTGPHNSPLHF.

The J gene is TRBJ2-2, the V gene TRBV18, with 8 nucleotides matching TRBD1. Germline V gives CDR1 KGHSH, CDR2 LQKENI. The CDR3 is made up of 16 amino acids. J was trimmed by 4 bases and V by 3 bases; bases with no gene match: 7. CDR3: CASSPEDRGRTGELFF. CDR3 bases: TGTGCCAGCTCACCCGAAGACAGGGGACGCACCGGGGAGCTGTTTTTT.

Written as DNA, the CDR3 is TGTGCCAGCAGCTTAGTAGGGGGGCAGGAGAACACTGAAGCTTTCTTT. This translates into CASSLVGGQENTEAFF. The rearrangement links TRBV7-9 to TRBJ1-1; maybe TRBD1 (6 bases). V was cut by 1 base and J by 1 base, with 13 bases left in between. The germline V gene has CDR1 SEHNR and CDR2 FQNEAQ (reference sequence). The length of the CDR3 is 16 residues. Full variable domain (rest looked up from reference TRBV7-9 and TRBJ1-1): DTGVSQNPRHKITKRGQNVTFRCDPISEHNRLYWYRQTLGQGPEFLTYFQNEAQLEKSRLLSDRFSAERPKGSFSTLEIQRTEQGDSAMYLCASSLVGGQENTEAFFGQGTRLTVV.

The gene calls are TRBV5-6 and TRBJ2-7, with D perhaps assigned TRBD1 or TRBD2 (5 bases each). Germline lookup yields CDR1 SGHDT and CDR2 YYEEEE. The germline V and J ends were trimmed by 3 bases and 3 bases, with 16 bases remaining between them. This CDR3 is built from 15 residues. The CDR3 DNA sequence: TGTGCCAGCAGCTCCTCCGGGACCTACCGCTACGAGCAGTACTTC. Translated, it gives CASSSSGTYRYEQYF.